Listed here is a single TCR beta chain. Its target is not known. The source of the sample is a study of shared clonotypes between healthy human individuals. At the level of the study: Every donor yielded three CD4 naive, three CD4 memory, two CD8 naive and one CD8 memory plate.

Overall study findings and caveats: Rarefaction curves obtained for sorted subsets showed sequencing incomplete despite large depth.

Replicate PCRs from sorted subsets contained about 0.2 ug DNA, which is approximately 30,000 T cell genomes. Clones were sequenced by immunoSEQ multiplex PCR, and TCRdb holds only the in-frame ones, with some missing. The table includes approximately 400,000 clones, approximately 96% detected once. The CDR3 consists of 15 residues. Trimming pared 8 bases from V and 0 bases from J, leaving 14 bases between. Germline-derived CDR1 and CDR2 are MDHEN and SYDVKM. Specimen: memory CD8+ T cells sorted from blood. Noted subset: CD45RO+ cells pooled with CCR7-negative TemRA cells. The sequence came from a man in his thirties or forties in good health. The V gene is TRBV28, the J gene TRBJ2-4, with D unresolved. CDR3 in DNA: TGTGCCAGCGGCTTCAGGTTACTAGCCAAAAACATTCAGTACTTC. It codes for CASGFRLLAKNIQYF.